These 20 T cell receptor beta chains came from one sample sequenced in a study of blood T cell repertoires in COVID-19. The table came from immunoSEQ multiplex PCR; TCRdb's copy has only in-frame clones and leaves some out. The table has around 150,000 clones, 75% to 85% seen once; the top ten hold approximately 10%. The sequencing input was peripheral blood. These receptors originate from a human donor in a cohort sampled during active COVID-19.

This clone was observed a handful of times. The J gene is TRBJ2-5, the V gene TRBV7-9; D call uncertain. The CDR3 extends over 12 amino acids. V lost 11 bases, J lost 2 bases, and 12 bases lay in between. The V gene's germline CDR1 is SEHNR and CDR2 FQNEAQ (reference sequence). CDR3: CASGRFQETQYF. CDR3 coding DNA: TGTGCCTCCGGTCGATTTCAAGAGACCCAGTACTTC.

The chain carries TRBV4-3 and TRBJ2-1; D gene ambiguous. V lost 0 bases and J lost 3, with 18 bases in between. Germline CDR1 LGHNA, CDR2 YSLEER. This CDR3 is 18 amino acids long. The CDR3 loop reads CASSQEIVRPPVYNEQFF. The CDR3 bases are TGCGCCAGCAGCCAAGAAATTGTGCGTCCTCCGGTCTACAATGAGCAGTTCTTC.

As DNA, the CDR3 is TGCAGCGTTGATAACCGGGTTGGAGGCTACACCTTC. Its protein product is CSVDNRVGGYTF. The rearrangement joins TRBV29-1 to TRBJ1-2; D uncertain. The germline V gene encodes CDR1 SQVTM and CDR2 ANQGSEA. Trimming left V 3 bases short and J 8 bases short, with 13 bases between. The CDR3 contains 12 residues.

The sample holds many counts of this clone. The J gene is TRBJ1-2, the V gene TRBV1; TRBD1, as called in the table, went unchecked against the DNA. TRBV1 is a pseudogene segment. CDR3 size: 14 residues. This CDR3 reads CTSNPPGQEMLNTF. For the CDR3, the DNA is TGCACCAGCAACCCACCGGGACAGGAGATGTTGAACACCTTC.

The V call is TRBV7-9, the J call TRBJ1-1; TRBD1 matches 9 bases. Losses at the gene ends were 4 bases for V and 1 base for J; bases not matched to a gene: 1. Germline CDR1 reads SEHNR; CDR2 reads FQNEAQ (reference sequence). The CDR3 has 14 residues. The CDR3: CASSWGQGNTEAFF. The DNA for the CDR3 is TGTGCCAGCAGCTGGGGACAGGGGAACACTGAAGCTTTCTTT.

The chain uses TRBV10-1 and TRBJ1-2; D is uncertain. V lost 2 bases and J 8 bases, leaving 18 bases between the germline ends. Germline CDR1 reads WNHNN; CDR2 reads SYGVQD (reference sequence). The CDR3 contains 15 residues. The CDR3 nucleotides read TGCGCCAGCAGTGAGGTTGGAGCTGCGGCGGGGGGCTACACCTTC. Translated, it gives CASSEVGAAAGGYTF.

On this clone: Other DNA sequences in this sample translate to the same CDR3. The CDR3 coding sequence is TGTGCCAGCTCACCTCCCTCCACAGATACGCAGTATTTT. Amino acid sequence: CASSPPSTDTQYF. The chain uses TRBV18 and TRBJ2-3; D unresolved. CDR1 and CDR2 (germline): KGHSH, LQKENI. V lost 3 bases to trimming and J lost 2 bases, with 6 bases between them. The CDR3 has 13 residues.

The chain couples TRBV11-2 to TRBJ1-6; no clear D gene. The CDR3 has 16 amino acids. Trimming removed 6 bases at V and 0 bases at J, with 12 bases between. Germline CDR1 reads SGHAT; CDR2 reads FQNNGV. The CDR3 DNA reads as TGTGCCAGCAGGATGGACTGGGTCTCCTATAATTCACCCCTCCACTTT. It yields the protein CASRMDWVSYNSPLHF. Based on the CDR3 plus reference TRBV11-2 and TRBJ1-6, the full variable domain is EAGVAQSPRYKIIEKRQSVAFWCNPISGHATLYWYQQILGQGPKLLIQFQNNGVVDDSQLPKDRFSAERLKGVDSTLKIQPAKLEDSAVYLCASRMDWVSYNSPLHFGNGTRLTVT.

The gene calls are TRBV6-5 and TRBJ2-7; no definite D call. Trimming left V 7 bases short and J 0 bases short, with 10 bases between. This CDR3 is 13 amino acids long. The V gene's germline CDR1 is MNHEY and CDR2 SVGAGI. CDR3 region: CASNSGGSYEQYF. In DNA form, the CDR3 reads TGTGCCAGCAACTCAGGTGGCTCCTACGAGCAGTACTTC.

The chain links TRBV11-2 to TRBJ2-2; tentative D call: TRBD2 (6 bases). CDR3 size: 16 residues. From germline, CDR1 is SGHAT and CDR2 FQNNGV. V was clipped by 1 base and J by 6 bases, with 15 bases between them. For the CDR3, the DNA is TGTGCCAGCAGCTTAGCCGGGCGGGGTACGGCCGGGGAGCTGTTTTTT. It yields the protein CASSLAGRGTAGELFF.

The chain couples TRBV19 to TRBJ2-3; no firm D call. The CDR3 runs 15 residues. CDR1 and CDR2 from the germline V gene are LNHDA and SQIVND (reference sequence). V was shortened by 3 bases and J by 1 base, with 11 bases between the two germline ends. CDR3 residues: CASSMSSLGTDTQYF. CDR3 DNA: TGTGCCAGTAGTATGAGTTCCTTGGGCACAGATACGCAGTATTTT.

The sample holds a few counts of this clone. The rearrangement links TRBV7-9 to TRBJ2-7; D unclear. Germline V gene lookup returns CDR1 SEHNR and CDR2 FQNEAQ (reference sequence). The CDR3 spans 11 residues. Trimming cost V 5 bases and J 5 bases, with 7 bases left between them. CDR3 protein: CASSSRDEQYF. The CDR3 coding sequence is TGTGCCAGCAGCAGCCGTGACGAGCAGTACTTC.

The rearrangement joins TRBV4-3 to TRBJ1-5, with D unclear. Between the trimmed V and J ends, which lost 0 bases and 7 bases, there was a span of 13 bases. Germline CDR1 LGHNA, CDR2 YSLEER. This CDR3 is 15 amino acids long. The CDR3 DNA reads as TGCGCCAGCAGCCAAGATTTCGGCTCGGGACAGCCCCAGCATTTT. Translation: CASSQDFGSGQPQHF.

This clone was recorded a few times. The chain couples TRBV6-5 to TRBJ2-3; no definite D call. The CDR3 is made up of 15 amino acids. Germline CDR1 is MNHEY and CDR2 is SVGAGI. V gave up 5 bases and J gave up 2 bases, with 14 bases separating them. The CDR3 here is CASSLGPVPTDTQYF. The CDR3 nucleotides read TGTGCCAGCAGTCTGGGCCCTGTTCCCACAGATACGCAGTATTTT.

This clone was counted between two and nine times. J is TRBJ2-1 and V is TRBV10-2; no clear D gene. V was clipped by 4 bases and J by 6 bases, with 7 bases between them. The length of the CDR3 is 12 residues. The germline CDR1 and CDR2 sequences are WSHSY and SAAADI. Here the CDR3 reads CASSVAANEQFF. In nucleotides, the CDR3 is TGCGCCAGCAGTGTAGCAGCCAATGAGCAGTTCTTC.

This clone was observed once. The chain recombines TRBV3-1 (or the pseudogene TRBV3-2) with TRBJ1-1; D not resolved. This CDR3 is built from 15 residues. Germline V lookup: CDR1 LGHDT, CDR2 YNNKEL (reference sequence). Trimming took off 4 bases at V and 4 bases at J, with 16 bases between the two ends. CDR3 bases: TGTGCCAGCAGCCTGTTCGTCAGTTCGGGCACTGAAGCTTTCTTT. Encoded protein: CASSLFVSSGTEAFF.

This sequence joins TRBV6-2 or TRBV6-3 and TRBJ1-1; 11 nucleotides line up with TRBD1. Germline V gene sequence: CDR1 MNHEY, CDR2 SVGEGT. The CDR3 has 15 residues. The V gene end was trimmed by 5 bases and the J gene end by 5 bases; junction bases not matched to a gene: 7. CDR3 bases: TGTGCCAGCAGTGTCCGGGACAGGGGGGATACTGAAGCTTTCTTT. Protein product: CASSVRDRGDTEAFF.

For the CDR3, the DNA is TGTGCCAGCAGTTACTCTGGCAGGGAGGATGGCTACACCTTC. It codes for CASSYSGREDGYTF. The chain joins TRBV6-2 or TRBV6-3 to TRBJ1-2; maybe TRBD1 (5 bases). The CDR3 runs to 14 residues. V lost 0 bases, J lost 6 bases, and 11 bases lay in between. Germline CDR1 and CDR2: MNHEY and SVGEGT.

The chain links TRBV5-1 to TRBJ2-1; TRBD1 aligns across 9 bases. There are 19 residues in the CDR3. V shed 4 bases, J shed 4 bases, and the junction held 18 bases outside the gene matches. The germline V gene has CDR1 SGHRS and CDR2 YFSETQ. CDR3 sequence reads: CASSLARGQGQGNYNEQFF. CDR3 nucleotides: TGCGCCAGCAGCCTGGCCCGAGGCCAAGGACAGGGGAATTACAATGAGCAGTTCTTC.

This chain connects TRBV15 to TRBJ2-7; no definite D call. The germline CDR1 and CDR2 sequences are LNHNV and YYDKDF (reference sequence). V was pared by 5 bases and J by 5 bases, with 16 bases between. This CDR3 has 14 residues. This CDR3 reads CATSRAGTAHEQYF. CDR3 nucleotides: TGTGCCACCAGCCGCGCCGGAACAGCCCACGAGCAGTACTTC.